These 27 T cell receptor beta chains share one sample of origin, sequenced in a study of cytomegalovirus exposure and HLA in healthy donors. The PCR used 60 Vbeta and 13 Jbeta primers. The data were produced by immunoSEQ multiplex PCR, yet TCRdb's version contains in-frame clones alone and is incomplete. Among 160,000 or so clones, 75% to 80% were seen once, and the ten largest hold approximately 3.1%. Sequences were obtained from PBMCs. The receptors stem from a woman in her forties in good health and CMV-seronegative.

The count of this clone is one. The chain has TRBV7-2 and TRBJ1-6; D remains unclear. CDR1 SGHTA and CDR2 FQGNSA come from the germline V gene. V gave up 5 bases and J gave up 2 bases, with 19 bases separating them. This CDR3 has 18 amino acids. In DNA form, the CDR3 reads TGTGCCAGCAGCCTCTCTGCCCGCGGACTGCCCTATAATTCACCCCTCCACTTT. This translates into CASSLSARGLPYNSPLHF.

The chain couples TRBV19 to TRBJ1-1, with D maybe TRBD1 (5 bases). This CDR3 region has 13 residues. The germline gives CDR1 LNHDA, CDR2 SQIVND (reference sequence). V lost 7 bases, J lost 5 bases, and 14 bases lay in between. CDR3 sequence reads: CASKGRVRTEAFF. DNA for the CDR3: TGTGCCAGTAAGGGCAGGGTGAGGACTGAAGCTTTCTTT. Variable domain in full (rest from reference TRBV19 and TRBJ1-1): DGGITQSPKYLFRKEGQNVTLSCEQNLNHDAMYWYRQDPGQGLRLIYYSQIVNDFQKGDIAEGYSVSREKKESFPLTVTSAQKNPTAFYLCASKGRVRTEAFFGQGTRLTVV.

The chain links TRBV9 to TRBJ1-2, with no clear D. The germline V gene encodes CDR1 SGDLS and CDR2 YYNGEE. CDR3 length equals 14 residues. V lost 0 bases and J 2 bases, leaving 8 bases between the germline ends. The CDR3 DNA is TGTGCCAGCAGCGTAGTCAGAACCAACTATGGCTACACCTTC. Its translation is CASSVVRTNYGYTF.

This clone appeared once. This chain joins TRBV4-2 and TRBJ2-1; TRBD2 aligns across 9 bases. The V and J ends lost 0 bases and 4 bases, in that order; junction bases with no gene match: 4. CDR1 is LGHNA and CDR2 is YNFKEQ in the germline V gene. The CDR3 is 16 amino acids. The CDR3 protein is CASSQDAGGRYNEQFF. DNA of the CDR3: TGTGCCAGCAGCCAAGATGCGGGGGGGCGGTACAATGAGCAGTTCTTC.

This chain uses TRBV5-1 with TRBJ2-3; a weak D match, TRBD1 (6 bases). In germline, CDR1 is SGHRS, CDR2 YFSETQ. There are 15 residues in the CDR3. With 2 bases removed from V and 2 bases from J, the gap between germline ends came to 12 bases. The CDR3 sequence is CASSFSDRFTDTQYF. The CDR3 region has the DNA TGCGCCAGCAGCTTTTCGGACAGATTCACAGATACGCAGTATTTT. Combining the CDR3 with reference TRBV5-1 and TRBJ2-3 gives the whole variable domain KAGVTQTPRYLIKTRGQQVTLSCSPISGHRSVSWYQQTPGQGLQFLFEYFSETQRNKGNFPGRFSGRQFSNSRSEMNVSTLELGDSALYLCASSFSDRFTDTQYFGPGTRLTVL.

This chain uses TRBV7-8 with TRBJ2-1, with 7 bases lining up with TRBD2. V dropped 5 bases and J dropped 6; count of bases not matched to a gene: 10. The CDR3 loop spans 15 amino acids. The germline gives CDR1 SGHVS, CDR2 FQNEAQ. CDR3 DNA: TGTGCCAGCAGCCTCAGACTAGCTTACCGCAATGAGCAGTTCTTC. This sequence encodes CASSLRLAYRNEQFF.

The gene calls are TRBV27 and TRBJ2-7; 7 nucleotides line up with TRBD2. The V segment lost 6 bases and the J segment 4 bases; nucleotides outside the gene matches: 12. The CDR3 loop spans 15 amino acids. Germline CDR1 is MNHEY and CDR2 is SMNVEV (reference sequence). The CDR3: CASSLRGTQGYEQYF. The CDR3, as DNA: TGTGCCAGCAGCCTGCGGGGGACTCAAGGTTACGAGCAGTACTTC.

The chain employs TRBV6-1 and TRBJ2-3; possible D gene TRBD1, 5 bases. The CDR3 loop spans 13 amino acids. Germline CDR1 reads MNHNS; CDR2 reads SASEGT. V was clipped by 11 bases and J by 5 bases, with 17 bases between them. The CDR3 sequence: CAGNHLGEDTQYF. CDR3 DNA: TGTGCCGGCAACCACCTAGGGGAAGATACGCAGTATTTT.

This chain uses TRBV12-1 with TRBJ1-2; TRBD1 is the table's D call, not checked against the DNA. TRBV12-1 is reported as a pseudogene. The CDR3 runs 14 residues. The CDR3: CASSRPGQPNGYTF. The CDR3 region has the DNA TGTGCCAGCAGCCGGCCGGGACAGCCTAATGGCTACACCTTC.

V is TRBV5-4 and J is TRBJ2-2; 10 positions match TRBD2. The CDR3 runs 19 residues. With V trimmed by 4 bases and J by 3 bases, 15 bases remained unmatched. In germline, CDR1 is SGHNT, CDR2 YYREEE (reference sequence). The CDR3 is CASSMGLAGVYGYTGELFF. CDR3 nucleotides: TGTGCCAGCAGCATGGGGCTAGCGGGGGTATATGGGTACACCGGGGAGCTGTTTTTT.

The table lists this clone with a count of one. The chain couples TRBV7-8 to TRBJ2-7; 9 nucleotides align to TRBD1. This CDR3 comprises 15 residues. Looked up from germline, CDR1 is SGHVS and CDR2 is FQNEAQ. The ends lost 3 bases at V and 3 bases at J; junction bases unmatched: 6. As DNA, the CDR3 is TGTGCCAGCAGCTTGAAGACAGGGGGTTACTACGAGCAGTACTTC. It is translated as CASSLKTGGYYEQYF.

The V call is TRBV19, the J call TRBJ1-5; possible D gene TRBD1, 6 bases. The V end lost 7 bases, the J end lost 6 bases, and 16 bases lay between the germline ends. Germline V gene data show CDR1 as LNHDA and CDR2 as SQIVND (reference sequence). This CDR3 is built from 14 residues. This chain's CDR3 is CASTLNRAVQPQHF. CDR3 DNA sequence: TGTGCCAGTACCTTAAACAGGGCCGTTCAGCCCCAGCATTTT.

The chain recombines TRBV6-1 with TRBJ1-2, with a tentative D call TRBD1 (5 bases). V was cut by 7 bases and J by 4 bases, with 16 bases left in between. From germline, CDR1 is MNHNS and CDR2 SASEGT. There are 14 residues in the CDR3. The CDR3 region has the DNA TGTGCCAGCACACGTCAAGGGGCCCCCTATGGCTACACCTTC. Residues: CASTRQGAPYGYTF.

The chain uses TRBV10-1 and TRBJ2-7, with no clear D. V dropped 6 bases and J dropped 2 bases, with 8 bases sitting between them. This CDR3 has 12 residues. The germline gives CDR1 WNHNN, CDR2 SYGVQD (reference sequence). This chain's CDR3 is CASRNLTYEQYF. DNA for the CDR3: TGCGCCAGCAGGAACTTAACCTACGAGCAGTACTTC.

The rearrangement links TRBV28 to TRBJ1-1; D is uncertain. Trimming took off 4 bases at V and 4 bases at J, with 7 bases between the two ends. The CDR3 length is 12 residues. Looked up from germline, CDR1 is MDHEN and CDR2 is SYDVKM. This CDR3 reads CASSSGSTEAFF. DNA for the CDR3: TGTGCCAGCAGTTCCGGTTCCACTGAAGCTTTCTTT.

V usage is TRBV19 and J usage is TRBJ1-2; TRBD1 agrees at 11 bases. The CDR3 contains 14 residues. J lost 7 bases, V lost 4 bases, and 5 bases had no gene match. CDR1 is LNHDA, CDR2 SQIVND, per germline (reference sequence). The CDR3 sequence: CASSRDRGIGGYTF. The CDR3 coding sequence is TGTGCCAGTAGTAGGGACAGGGGGATTGGTGGCTACACCTTC.

The chain couples TRBV5-6 to TRBJ2-3, with D perhaps matching TRBD1 (6 bases). V was shortened by 2 bases and J by 8 bases, with 15 bases between the two germline ends. Germline V gives CDR1 SGHDT, CDR2 YYEEEE. The CDR3 is 14 residues long. The DNA of the CDR3 is TGTGCCAGCAGCTTCCCACAGGGCCACTCTACGCAGTATTTT. It yields the protein CASSFPQGHSTQYF.

This chain connects TRBV7-8 to TRBJ1-3; 7 nucleotides line up with TRBD1. V lost 1 base to trimming and J lost 3 bases; unmatched junction nucleotides: 6. This CDR3 has 16 residues. Germline-derived CDR1 and CDR2 are SGHVS and FQNEAQ. The CDR3, as DNA: TGTGCCAGCAGCTTAGTCCAGGGGGTCTATGGAAACACCATATATTTT. Translated, it gives CASSLVQGVYGNTIYF.

This rearrangement joins TRBV5-4 to TRBJ1-1; D perhaps matches TRBD1 (5 bases). This CDR3 comprises 14 residues. Germline V lookup: CDR1 SGHNT, CDR2 YYREEE (reference sequence). V was clipped by 0 bases and J by 3 bases, with 9 bases between them. CDR3 coding DNA: TGTGCCAGCAGCTTGGACAGGTTGGACACTGAAGCTTTCTTT. Protein sequence: CASSLDRLDTEAFF.

CDR3 loop: CSVGGRDRSSRGYTF. The CDR3 DNA reads as TGCAGCGTTGGGGGGCGGGACAGATCCTCTCGTGGCTACACCTTC. The chain couples TRBV29-1 to TRBJ1-2; 7 nucleotides line up with TRBD1. The CDR3 has 15 residues. Germline V CDR1 and CDR2: SQVTM, ANQGSEA. V lost 4 bases to trimming and J lost 7 bases; unmatched junction nucleotides: 15.

The chain links TRBV18 to TRBJ2-1; D possibly corresponds to TRBD1 (5 bases). Looked up from germline, CDR1 is KGHSH and CDR2 is LQKENI. Trimming stripped 2 bases from V and 8 bases from J, with 13 bases between. CDR3 length equals 14 residues. DNA for the CDR3: TGTGCCAGCTCACCAAGGCCTAGGGGTGATGAGCAGTTCTTC. Its translation is CASSPRPRGDEQFF.

V usage is TRBV5-1 and J usage is TRBJ1-1; D possibly corresponds to TRBD1 (5 bases). Trimming took off 0 bases at V and 1 base at J, with 10 bases between the two ends. CDR1 is SGHRS, CDR2 YFSETQ, per germline. The CDR3 consists of 15 residues. CDR3 loop: CASSLGGAPNTEAFF. CDR3 in DNA: TGCGCCAGCAGCTTGGGCGGGGCTCCGAACACTGAAGCTTTCTTT.

The V and J genes are TRBV5-1 and TRBJ2-3; 8 nucleotides line up with TRBD2. This CDR3 has 16 residues. From germline, CDR1 is SGHRS and CDR2 YFSETQ. V was clipped by 0 bases and J by 2 bases; unmatched bases: 5. This CDR3 is CASSLVGRGATDTQYF. The CDR3 DNA follows: TGCGCCAGCAGCTTGGTCGGGCGGGGGGCCACAGATACGCAGTATTTT.

This chain joins TRBV9 and TRBJ1-6; D is ambiguous. Germline V gives CDR1 SGDLS, CDR2 YYNGEE. The germline V and J ends were trimmed by 4 bases and 9 bases, with 17 bases remaining between them. The CDR3 has 15 residues. CDR3 in amino acids: CASSIHSSRGSPLHF. CDR3 in DNA: TGTGCCAGCAGCATCCACTCTTCACGGGGTTCACCCCTCCACTTT.

The chain combines TRBV5-1 with TRBJ2-2; 11 bases fit TRBD2. This CDR3 is 17 amino acids long. V was pared by 1 base and J by 7 bases, with 9 bases of the junction left unmatched. Germline CDR1 is SGHRS and CDR2 is YFSETQ. This CDR3 reads CASSLLVAGGPSGELFF. In nucleotides, the CDR3 is TGCGCCAGCAGCTTGCTGGTAGCGGGGGGGCCTAGCGGGGAGCTGTTTTTT.

The CDR3 spells CSVHTGNTEAFF. The DNA for the CDR3 is TGCAGCGTTCATACAGGGAACACTGAAGCTTTCTTT. The V gene is TRBV29-1, the J gene TRBJ1-1, with D possibly being TRBD1 (5 bases). Germline-derived CDR1 and CDR2 are SQVTM and ANQGSEA. The CDR3 has 12 residues. Trimming removed 5 bases from V and 1 base from J, with 8 bases in between.

The V gene is TRBV5-5, the J gene TRBJ2-2, with TRBD1 matching over 7 bases. The germline V gene encodes CDR1 SGHKS and CDR2 YYEKEE (reference sequence). V was pared by 0 bases and J by 6 bases, with 5 bases of the junction left unmatched. The CDR3 is made up of 15 amino acids. CDR3 region: CASSLAMGQPGELFF. Here the CDR3 DNA reads TGTGCCAGCAGCTTGGCTATGGGACAGCCCGGGGAGCTGTTTTTT. The entire variable domain, with the rest obtained from reference TRBV5-5 and TRBJ2-2, is as follows: DAGVTQSPTHLIKTRGQQVTLRCSPISGHKSVSWYQQVLGQGPQFIFQYYEKEERGRGNFPDRFSARQFPNYSSELNVNALLLGDSALYLCASSLAMGQPGELFFGEGSRLTVL.